This T cell receptor beta chain was captured by sequencing in a study of cytomegalovirus exposure and HLA in healthy donors. Findings and caveats of the study: Among the CMV-associated chains, a few were confirmed in vitro as specific for CMV antigens.

Sequenced by immunoSEQ multiplex PCR; TCRdb stores in-frame clones only, minus some. Of some 84,000 clones listed, just over 90% are singletons. The CDR3 has 13 residues. Germline V CDR1 and CDR2: SGHRS, YFSETQ. V was shortened by 0 bases and J by 4 bases, with 7 bases between the two germline ends. This clone was picked up one time. As yet, its antigen is unknown. Sequenced input: PBMCs. This TCR derives from a man aged 25-40 years in good health and CMV-seronegative. V gene TRBV5-1 combines with J gene TRBJ2-5, with D unresolved. As DNA, the CDR3 is TGCGCCAGCAGCTTGGCGGTCCCAGAGACCCAGTACTTC. Its translation: CASSLAVPETQYF.